The rows below give T cell receptor beta chains drawn from one sample of a study of blood T cell repertoires in COVID-19. The protocol was immunoSEQ multiplex PCR, while the TCRdb copy is restricted to in-frame clones and leaves out a portion. The top ten hold around 5% of the sample, which has 110,000 to 150,000 clones, more than 85% seen once. The source material was peripheral blood. These receptors were collected from a human donor in a cohort sampled during active COVID-19. Both conserved end residues are part of each CDR3. The order of the fields is CDR3 length, V gene, clone size, J gene, CDR3 protein. Rows give clone size only sometimes, using once, few, many, or a class for an expanded clone.

11,TRBV20-1,NA,TRBJ2-3,CSASPRETQYF
14,TRBV30,NA,TRBJ1-5,CAWSRDRGRQPQHF
14,TRBV2,NA,TRBJ2-3,CASSFSTSTDTQYF
12,TRBV24-1,NA,TRBJ1-1,CATSSGGSEAFF
11,TRBV28,NA,TRBJ1-1,CASAGNTEAFF
13,TRBV12-5,NA,TRBJ2-5,CASGFQEGETQYF
16,TRBV7-8,NA,TRBJ2-1,CASSFDYRADYNEQFF
16,TRBV28,NA,TRBJ2-5,CASSPPPGQGGETQYF
15,TRBV7-6,once,TRBJ2-3,CASSLRPSSTDTQYF
10,TRBV6-6,NA,TRBJ1-2,CASSLTGFTF
13,TRBV2,NA,TRBJ2-5,CASSVQGWETQYF
14,TRBV28,NA,TRBJ1-1,CASSFLGQNTEAFF
16,TRBV4-1,NA,TRBJ2-4,CASSHFGPGKRNIQYF
13,TRBV5-1,NA,TRBJ1-4,CASRGTANEKLFF
16,TRBV5-1,few,TRBJ2-4,CASSLDVGAGGNIQYF
12,TRBV5-1,once,TRBJ2-5,CASSLAKETQYF
13,TRBV5-1,NA,TRBJ2-7,CASSGGASYEQYF
16,TRBV13,NA,TRBJ1-4,CASSLQPPGLSYKLFF
14,TRBV18,NA,TRBJ1-1,CASSPGGGNTEAFF
15,TRBV5-6,NA,TRBJ2-7,CASSWDRGLIGEQYF
15,TRBV7-3,NA,TRBJ2-2,CASSQGRGRPGELFF
16,TRBV9,NA,TRBJ1-6,CASSVGTSSYNSPLHF
15,TRBV5-1,NA,TRBJ1-4,CASSLEGAPGEKLFF
13,TRBV27,NA,TRBJ1-2,CASSYSPNYGYTF
13,TRBV28,NA,TRBJ2-7,CATKGLWSYEQYF
15,TRBV5-1,NA,TRBJ2-1,CASSLVGEGYNEQFF
16,TRBV10-1,NA,TRBJ2-1,CASRSGRAGDYNEQFF
13,TRBV6-6,once,TRBJ1-4,CASRLGTAEKLFF
15,TRBV6-5,NA,TRBJ2-5,CASSALAGGRETQYF
15,TRBV11-2,NA,TRBJ2-5,CASRFSGGGQETQYF
15,TRBV2,NA,TRBJ2-1,CASSQTSGLYNEQFF
19,TRBV11-3,NA,TRBJ2-1,CASSLGGGRAYTISNEQFF
13,TRBV19,NA,TRBJ1-5,CASSIAPSQPQHF
14,TRBV29-1,NA,TRBJ2-7,CSVEGLAGDWEQYF
15,TRBV6-4,NA,TRBJ2-3,CASSDSETSTDTQYF
16,TRBV4-1,NA,TRBJ2-2,CASSQLAEGRVGELFF
13,TRBV27,NA,TRBJ2-7,CASSRDRGYEQYF
15,TRBV5-1,NA,TRBJ1-6,CASSRTGAYNSPLHF
13,TRBV28,NA,TRBJ1-5,CASHSRSYQPQHF
15,TRBV7-2,NA,TRBJ2-2,CASSLRQGHTGELFF
15,TRBV4-2,NA,TRBJ1-4,CASSQPEGPNEKLFF
18,TRBV7-9,NA,TRBJ1-2,CASSLPEGNPSSNYGYTF
14,TRBV4-2,NA,TRBJ2-5,CASSQVLTEETQYF
16,TRBV3-1/TRBV3-2,NA,TRBJ2-5,CASSQVTGWKGETQYF
16,TRBV5-1,NA,TRBJ2-2,CASSPGWGGRTGELFF
12,TRBV6-5,NA,TRBJ2-1,CASRTAPHEQFF
18,TRBV7-3,NA,TRBJ2-2,CASSLRVETSGSAGELFF
18,TRBV9,NA,TRBJ1-1,CASSVATGDGGGNTEAFF
13,TRBV6-5,NA,TRBJ1-6,CASFDRGNSPLHF